This T cell receptor beta chain originates from a study of control samples from healthy donors and cancer patients. The CDR3 is made up of 13 amino acids. Trimming removed 1 base from V and 7 bases from J, with 10 bases in between. CDR1 is SGHAT and CDR2 is FQNNGV in the germline V gene. Some clones are missing from TCRdb's copy, which holds only in-frame ones; the method was immunoSEQ multiplex PCR. Of approximately 90,000 clones listed, more than 75% are singletons. The source is a young man in good health. This chain uses TRBV11-2 with TRBJ1-2; D might be TRBD1 (5 bases). The sequenced sample consisted of blood. The CDR3 bases are TGTGCCAGCAGCTTAGCAGGGATGGGTGGCTACACCTTC. This encodes CASSLAGMGGYTF.